Listed below are T cell receptor beta chains from one sample, sequenced in a study of blood T cell repertoires in COVID-19. TCRdb keeps only in-frame clones here, not all; method: immunoSEQ multiplex PCR. Here the sample spans over 120,000 clones, 80% to 85% being singletons. Sequencing used peripheral blood. These receptors all stem from a woman in her sixties or seventies with acute or convalescent COVID-19. Both conserved end residues are part of each CDR3. Each record gives: clone size, D gene, V gene, J gene, CDR3 DNA, CDR3 protein. The D gene is left open where the match is weak. Rows give clone size only sometimes, using once, few, many, or a class for an expanded clone.

.	.	TRBV5-4	TRBJ2-1	TGTGCCAGCCGGAGGGACTACAATGAGCAGTTCTTC	CASRRDYNEQFF
.	.	TRBV7-2	TRBJ1-2	TGTGCCAGCAGCTTAGTGTCCGGGGGAGGCTACACCTTC	CASSLVSGGGYTF
.	TRBD1	TRBV13	TRBJ2-5	TGTGCCAGCAGCTTAGATGGACCGGACAGGGAAGGGATAGAGACCCAGTACTTC	CASSLDGPDREGIETQYF
.	TRBD2	TRBV27	TRBJ2-1	TGTGCCAGCAGTTCCCCCTCGGGGGTTGCGGGAGTAGTTAATGAGCAGTTCTTC	CASSSPSGVAGVVNEQFF
.	TRBD2	TRBV25-1	TRBJ2-5	TGTGCCAGCAGTGAATGGGGGGGAGAGACCCAGTACTTC	CASSEWGGETQYF
.	.	TRBV19	TRBJ2-3	TGTGCCAGTAGTATAGCTGGGAGTAGCACAGATACGCAGTATTTT	CASSIAGSSTDTQYF
.	.	TRBV25-1	TRBJ2-3	TGTGCCAGCAGTGAAGGTCGGGGGGCTAGCACAGATACGCAGTATTTT	CASSEGRGASTDTQYF
.	.	TRBV7-9	TRBJ2-7	TGTGCCAGCAGCTTTCAGGGGGGCAGCTTGTACGAGCAGTACTTC	CASSFQGGSLYEQYF
.	.	TRBV21-1	TRBJ1-1	TGTGCCAGCAGCGCACAGGGGACGAACACTGAAGCTTTCTTT	CASSAQGTNTEAFF
.	.	TRBV10-2	TRBJ1-1	TGCGCCAGCAGTGTAGCGGGGTTTGATCAGAACACTGAAGCTTTCTTT	CASSVAGFDQNTEAFF
.	.	TRBV5-1	TRBJ2-2	TGCGCCAGCAGCTTGGCCTATTCCACCGGGGAGCTGTTTTTT	CASSLAYSTGELFF
.	.	TRBV19	TRBJ2-3	TGTGCCAGTAGTATAGTGGAGCGGAGGGGCGCAGATACGCAGTATTTT	CASSIVERRGADTQYF
.	TRBD1	TRBV4-1	TRBJ1-4	TGCGCCAGCAGCCAGTCAGGGGGCCGGGGGGAAAAACTGTTTTTT	CASSQSGGRGEKLFF
once	.	TRBV5-1	TRBJ2-1	TGCGCCAGCAGCTTGGTGTGGAAGGGAGCCTACAATGAGCAGTTCTTC	CASSLVWKGAYNEQFF
.	.	TRBV7-9	TRBJ1-3	TGTGCCAGCGACACTGGCGGGGACACCATATATTTT	CASDTGGDTIYF
once	.	TRBV28	TRBJ2-7	TGTGCCAGCAGTTCCCCGGGGACAACCTACGAGCAGTACTTC	CASSSPGTTYEQYF
.	.	TRBV24-1	TRBJ2-3	TGTGCCACCAGTGAGGCGGGGACCGTCACAGATACGCAGTATTTT	CATSEAGTVTDTQYF
few	.	TRBV2	TRBJ2-7	TGTGCCAGCAGTGAACAGGGCTACGAGCAGTACTTC	CASSEQGYEQYF